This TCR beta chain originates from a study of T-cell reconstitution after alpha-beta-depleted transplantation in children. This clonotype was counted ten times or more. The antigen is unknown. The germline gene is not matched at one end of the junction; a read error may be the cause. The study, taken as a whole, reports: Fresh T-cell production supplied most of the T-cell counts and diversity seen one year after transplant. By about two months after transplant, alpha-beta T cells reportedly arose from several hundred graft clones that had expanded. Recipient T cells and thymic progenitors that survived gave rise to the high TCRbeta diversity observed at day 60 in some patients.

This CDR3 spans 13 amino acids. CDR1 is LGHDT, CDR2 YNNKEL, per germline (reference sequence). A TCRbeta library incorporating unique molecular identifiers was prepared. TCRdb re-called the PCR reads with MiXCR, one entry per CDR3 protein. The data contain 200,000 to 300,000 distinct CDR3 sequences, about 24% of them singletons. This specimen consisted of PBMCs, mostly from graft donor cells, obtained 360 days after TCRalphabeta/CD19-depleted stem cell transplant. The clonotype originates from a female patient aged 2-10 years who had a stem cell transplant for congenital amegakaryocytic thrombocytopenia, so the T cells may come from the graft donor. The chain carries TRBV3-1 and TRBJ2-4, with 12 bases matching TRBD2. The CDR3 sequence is CASSHGGLAGWNF. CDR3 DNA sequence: TGTGCCAGCAGCCATGGCGGACTAGCGGGGTGGAACTTC.